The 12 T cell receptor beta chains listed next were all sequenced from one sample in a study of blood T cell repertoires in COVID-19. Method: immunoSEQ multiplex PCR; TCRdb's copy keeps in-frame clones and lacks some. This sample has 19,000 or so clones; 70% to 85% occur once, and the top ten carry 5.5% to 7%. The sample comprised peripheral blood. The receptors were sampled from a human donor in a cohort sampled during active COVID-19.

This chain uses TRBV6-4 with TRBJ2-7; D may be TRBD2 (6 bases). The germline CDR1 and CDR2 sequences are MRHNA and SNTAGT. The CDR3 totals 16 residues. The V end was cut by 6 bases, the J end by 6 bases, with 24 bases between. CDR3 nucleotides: TGTGCCAGCAGCCCCCTCCCTGGAACTAGCAGCAGCGAGCAGTACTTC. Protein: CASSPLPGTSSSEQYF.

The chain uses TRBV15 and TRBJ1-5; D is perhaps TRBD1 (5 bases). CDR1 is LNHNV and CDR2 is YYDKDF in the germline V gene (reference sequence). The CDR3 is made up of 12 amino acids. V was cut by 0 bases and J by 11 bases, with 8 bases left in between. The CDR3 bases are TGTGCCACCAGCAGAGATGGAGGGGCCCAGCATTTT. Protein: CATSRDGGAQHF.

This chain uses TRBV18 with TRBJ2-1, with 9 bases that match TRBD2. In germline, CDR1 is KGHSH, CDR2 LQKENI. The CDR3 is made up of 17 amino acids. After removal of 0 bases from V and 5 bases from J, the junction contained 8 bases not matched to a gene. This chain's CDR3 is CASSPPNSGSGNNEQFF. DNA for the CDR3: TGTGCCAGCTCACCACCGAATAGCGGGAGTGGAAACAATGAGCAGTTCTTC.

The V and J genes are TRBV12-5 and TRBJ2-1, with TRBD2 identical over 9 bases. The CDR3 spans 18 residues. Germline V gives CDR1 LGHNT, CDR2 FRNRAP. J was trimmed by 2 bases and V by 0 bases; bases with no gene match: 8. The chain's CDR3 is CASGLVLTSGLAYNEQFF. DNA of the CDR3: TGTGCTAGTGGTTTGGTACTTACTAGCGGGTTGGCCTACAATGAGCAGTTCTTC.

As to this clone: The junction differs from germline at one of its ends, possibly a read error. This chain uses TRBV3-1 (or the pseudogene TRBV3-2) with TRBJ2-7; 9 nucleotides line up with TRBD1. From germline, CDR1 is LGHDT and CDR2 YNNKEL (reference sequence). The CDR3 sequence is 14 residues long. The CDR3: CASSLTGTGSNCHF. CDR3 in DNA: TGTGCCAGCAGCTTGACCGGGACAGGGTCTAACTGTCACTTC.

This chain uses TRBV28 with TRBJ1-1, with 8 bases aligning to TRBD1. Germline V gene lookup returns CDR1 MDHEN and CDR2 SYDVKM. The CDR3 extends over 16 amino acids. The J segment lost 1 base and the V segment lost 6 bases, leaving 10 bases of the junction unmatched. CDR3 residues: CASRPLGTGKNTEAFF. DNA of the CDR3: TGTGCCAGCAGACCCCTCGGGACAGGAAAGAACACTGAAGCTTTCTTT.

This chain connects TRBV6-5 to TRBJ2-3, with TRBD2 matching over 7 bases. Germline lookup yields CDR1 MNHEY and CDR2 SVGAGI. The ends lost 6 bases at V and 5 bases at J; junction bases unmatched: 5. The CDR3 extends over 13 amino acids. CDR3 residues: CASRQRGLDTQYF. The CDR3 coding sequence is TGTGCCAGCAGGCAGCGGGGTCTAGATACGCAGTATTTT.

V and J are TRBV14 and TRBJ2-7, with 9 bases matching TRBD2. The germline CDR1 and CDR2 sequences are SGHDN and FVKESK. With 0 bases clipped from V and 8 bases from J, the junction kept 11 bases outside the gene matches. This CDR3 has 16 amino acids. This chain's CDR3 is CASSQDLRLAGTQQYF. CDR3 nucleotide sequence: TGTGCCAGCAGCCAAGATTTGCGGCTAGCGGGGACCCAGCAGTACTTC. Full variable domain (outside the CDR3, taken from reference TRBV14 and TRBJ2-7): EAGVTQFPSHSVIEKGQTVTLRCDPISGHDNLYWYRRVMGKEIKFLLHFVKESKQDESGMPNNRFLAERTGGTYSTLKVQPAELEDSGVYFCASSQDLRLAGTQQYFGPGTRLTVT.

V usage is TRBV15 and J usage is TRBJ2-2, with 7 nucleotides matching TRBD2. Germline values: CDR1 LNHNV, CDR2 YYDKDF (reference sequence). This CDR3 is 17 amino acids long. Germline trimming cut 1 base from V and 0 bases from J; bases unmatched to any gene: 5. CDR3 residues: CATSRGPSGANTGELFF. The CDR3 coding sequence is TGTGCCACCAGCAGAGGCCCTAGCGGAGCGAACACCGGGGAGCTGTTTTTT.

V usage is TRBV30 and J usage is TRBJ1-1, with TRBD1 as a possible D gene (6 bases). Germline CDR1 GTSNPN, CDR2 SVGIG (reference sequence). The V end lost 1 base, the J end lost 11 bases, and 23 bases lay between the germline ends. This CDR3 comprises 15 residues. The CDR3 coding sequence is TGTGCCTGGAGTGAGACAGGTGCCAACACCTACGGGGCTTTCTTT. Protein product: CAWSETGANTYGAFF. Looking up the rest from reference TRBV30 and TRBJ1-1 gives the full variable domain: SQTIHQWPATLVQPVGSPLSLECTVEGTSNPNLYWYRQAAGRGLQLLFYSVGIGQISSEVPQNLSASRPQDRQFILSSKKLLLSDSGFYLCAWSETGANTYGAFFGQGTRLTVV.

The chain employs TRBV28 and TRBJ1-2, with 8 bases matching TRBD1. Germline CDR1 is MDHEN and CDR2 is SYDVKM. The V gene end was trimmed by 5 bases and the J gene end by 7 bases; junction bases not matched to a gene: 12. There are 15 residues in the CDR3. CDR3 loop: CASSPSDRAVIGYTF. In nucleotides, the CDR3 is TGTGCCAGCAGTCCGTCGGACAGGGCGGTAATTGGCTACACCTTC.

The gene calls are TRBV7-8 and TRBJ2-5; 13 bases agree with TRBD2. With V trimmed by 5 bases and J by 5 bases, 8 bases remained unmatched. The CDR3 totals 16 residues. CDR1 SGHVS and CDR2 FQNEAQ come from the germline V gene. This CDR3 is CASSPSGLAGKETQYF. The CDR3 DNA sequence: TGTGCCAGCAGCCCCTCGGGACTAGCGGGAAAGGAGACCCAGTACTTC.